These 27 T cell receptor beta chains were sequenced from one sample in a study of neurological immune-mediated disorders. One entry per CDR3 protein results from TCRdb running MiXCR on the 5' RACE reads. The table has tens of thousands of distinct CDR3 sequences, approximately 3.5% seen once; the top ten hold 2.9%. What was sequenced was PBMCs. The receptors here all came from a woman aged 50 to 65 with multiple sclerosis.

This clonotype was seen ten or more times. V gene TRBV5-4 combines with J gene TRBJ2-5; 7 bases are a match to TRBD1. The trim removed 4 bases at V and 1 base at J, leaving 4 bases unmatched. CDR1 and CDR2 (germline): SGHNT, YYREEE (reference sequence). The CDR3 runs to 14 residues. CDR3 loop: CASSPGQSQETQYF. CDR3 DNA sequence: TGTGCCAGCAGCCCGGGACAGAGCCAAGAGACCCAGTACTTC.

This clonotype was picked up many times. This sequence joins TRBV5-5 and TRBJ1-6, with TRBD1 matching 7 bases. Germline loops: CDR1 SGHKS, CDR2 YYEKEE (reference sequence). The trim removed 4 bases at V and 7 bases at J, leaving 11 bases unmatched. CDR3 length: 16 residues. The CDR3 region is CASSNNRGKENSPLHF. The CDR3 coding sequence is TGTGCCAGCAGCAACAACAGGGGAAAAGAGAATTCACCCCTCCACTTT.

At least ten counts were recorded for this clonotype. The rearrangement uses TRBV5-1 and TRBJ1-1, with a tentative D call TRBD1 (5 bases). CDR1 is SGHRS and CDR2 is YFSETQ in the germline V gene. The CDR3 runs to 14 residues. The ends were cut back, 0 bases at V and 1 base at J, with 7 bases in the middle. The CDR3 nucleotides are TGCGCCAGCAGCTTGGCCACAGGGAACACTGAAGCTTTCTTT. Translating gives CASSLATGNTEAFF.

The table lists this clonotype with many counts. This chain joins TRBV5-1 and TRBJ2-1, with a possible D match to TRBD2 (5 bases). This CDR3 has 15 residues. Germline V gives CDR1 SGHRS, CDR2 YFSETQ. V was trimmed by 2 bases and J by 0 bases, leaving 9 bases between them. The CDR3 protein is CASSLAESSYNEQFF. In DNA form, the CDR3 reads TGCGCCAGCAGCTTAGCGGAGAGCTCCTACAATGAGCAGTTCTTC.

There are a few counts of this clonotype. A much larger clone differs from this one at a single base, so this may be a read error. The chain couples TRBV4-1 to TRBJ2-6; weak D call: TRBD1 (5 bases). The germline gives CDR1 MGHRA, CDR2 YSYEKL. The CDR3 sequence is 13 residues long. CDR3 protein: CASSQVGAKVLTF. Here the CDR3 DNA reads TGCGCCAGCAGCCAAGTTGGGGCCAAAGTCCTGACTTTC.

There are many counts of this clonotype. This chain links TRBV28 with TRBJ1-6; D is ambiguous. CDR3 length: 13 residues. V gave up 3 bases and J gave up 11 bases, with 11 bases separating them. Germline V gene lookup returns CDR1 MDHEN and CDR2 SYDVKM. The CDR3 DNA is TGTGCCAGCAGTTTGGGTGTTGACCCACCCCTCCACTTT. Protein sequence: CASSLGVDPPLHF.

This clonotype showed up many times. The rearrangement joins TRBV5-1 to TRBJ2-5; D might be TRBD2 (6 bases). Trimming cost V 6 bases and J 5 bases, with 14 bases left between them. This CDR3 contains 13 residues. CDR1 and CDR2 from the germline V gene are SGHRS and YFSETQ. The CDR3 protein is CASKGQAGETQYF. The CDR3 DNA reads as TGCGCCAGCAAGGGGCAGGCGGGGGAGACCCAGTACTTC.

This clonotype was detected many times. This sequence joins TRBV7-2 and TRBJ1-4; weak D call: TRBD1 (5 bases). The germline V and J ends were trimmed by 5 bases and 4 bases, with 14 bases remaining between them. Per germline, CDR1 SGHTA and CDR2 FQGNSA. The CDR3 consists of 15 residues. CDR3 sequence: CASSLLQGFNEKLFF. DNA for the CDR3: TGTGCCAGCAGCCTTCTCCAGGGATTTAATGAAAAACTGTTTTTT.

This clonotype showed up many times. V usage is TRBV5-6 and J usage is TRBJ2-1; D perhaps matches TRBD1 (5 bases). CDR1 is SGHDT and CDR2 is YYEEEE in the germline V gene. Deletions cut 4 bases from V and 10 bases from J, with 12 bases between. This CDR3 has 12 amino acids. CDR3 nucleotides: TGTGCCAGCAGCCCAAGGGGTAGGGAGCAGTTCTTC. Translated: CASSPRGREQFF. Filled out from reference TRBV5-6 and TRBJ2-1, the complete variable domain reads DAGVTQSPTHLIKTRGQQVTLRCSPKSGHDTVSWYQQALGQGPQFIFQYYEEEERQRGNFPDRFSGHQFPNYSSELNVNALLLGDSALYLCASSPRGREQFFGPGTRLTVL.

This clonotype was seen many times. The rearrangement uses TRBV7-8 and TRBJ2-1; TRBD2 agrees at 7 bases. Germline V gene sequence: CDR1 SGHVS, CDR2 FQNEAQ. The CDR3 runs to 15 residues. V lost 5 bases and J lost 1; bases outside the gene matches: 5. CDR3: CASSPRGRSYNEQFF. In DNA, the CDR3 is TGTGCCAGCAGCCCGCGGGGGAGGTCCTACAATGAGCAGTTCTTC.

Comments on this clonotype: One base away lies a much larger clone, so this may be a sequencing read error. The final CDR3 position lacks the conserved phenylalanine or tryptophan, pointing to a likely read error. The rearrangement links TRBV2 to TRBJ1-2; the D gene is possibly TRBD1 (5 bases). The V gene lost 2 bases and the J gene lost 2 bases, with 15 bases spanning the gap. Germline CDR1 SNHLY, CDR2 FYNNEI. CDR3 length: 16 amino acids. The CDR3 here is CASSEPGAERNYGYTC. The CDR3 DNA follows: TGTGCCAGCAGTGAACCTGGGGCAGAGAGAAACTATGGCTACACCTGC.

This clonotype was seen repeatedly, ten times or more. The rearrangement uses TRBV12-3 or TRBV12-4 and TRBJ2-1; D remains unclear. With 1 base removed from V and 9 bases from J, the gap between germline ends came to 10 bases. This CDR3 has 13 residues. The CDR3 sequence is CASSLGIDREQFF. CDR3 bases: TGTGCCAGCAGTTTAGGGATAGACCGTGAGCAGTTCTTC.

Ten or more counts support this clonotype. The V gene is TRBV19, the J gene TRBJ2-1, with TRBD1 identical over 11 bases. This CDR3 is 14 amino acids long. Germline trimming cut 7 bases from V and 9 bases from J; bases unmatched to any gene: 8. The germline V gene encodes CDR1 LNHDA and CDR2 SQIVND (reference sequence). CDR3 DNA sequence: TGTGCCAGTAAAAAGGACAGGGGGCGCCTTGAGCAGTTCTTC. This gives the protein CASKKDRGRLEQFF.

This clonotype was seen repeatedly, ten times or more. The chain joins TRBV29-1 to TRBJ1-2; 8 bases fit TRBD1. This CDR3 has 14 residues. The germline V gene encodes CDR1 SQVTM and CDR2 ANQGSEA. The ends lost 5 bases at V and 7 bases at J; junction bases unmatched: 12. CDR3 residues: CSVQSGRGPSGYTF. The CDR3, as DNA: TGCAGCGTTCAGTCGGGCAGGGGGCCTAGTGGCTACACCTTC.

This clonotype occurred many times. The chain's CDR3 is CASSPGLAGGRDTQYF. The CDR3 DNA is TGTGCCAGCAGCCCCGGACTAGCGGGGGGGCGGGATACGCAGTATTTT. The chain recombines TRBV7-2 with TRBJ2-3; 15 bases are a match to TRBD2. The V and J ends lost 5 bases and 6 bases, in that order; junction bases with no gene match: 6. Germline V gene data show CDR1 as SGHTA and CDR2 as FQGNSA. CDR3 length equals 16 residues.

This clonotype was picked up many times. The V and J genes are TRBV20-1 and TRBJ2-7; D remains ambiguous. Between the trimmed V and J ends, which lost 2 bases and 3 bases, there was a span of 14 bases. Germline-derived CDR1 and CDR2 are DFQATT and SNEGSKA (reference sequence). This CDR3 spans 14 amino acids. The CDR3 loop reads CSARSGKGLYEQYF. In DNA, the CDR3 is TGCAGTGCTAGAAGTGGGAAGGGTCTCTACGAGCAGTACTTC.

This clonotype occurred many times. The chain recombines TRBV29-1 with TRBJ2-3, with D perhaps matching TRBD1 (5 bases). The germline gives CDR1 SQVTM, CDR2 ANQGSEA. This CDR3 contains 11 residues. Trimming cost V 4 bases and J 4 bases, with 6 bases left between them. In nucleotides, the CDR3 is TGCAGCGTTGTAGGGGCAGATACGCAGTATTTT. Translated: CSVVGADTQYF.

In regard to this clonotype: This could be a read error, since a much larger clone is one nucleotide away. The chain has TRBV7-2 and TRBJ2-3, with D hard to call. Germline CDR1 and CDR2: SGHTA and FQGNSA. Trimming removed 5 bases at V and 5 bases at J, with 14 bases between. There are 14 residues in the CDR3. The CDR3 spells CASSPRYSKDTQYF. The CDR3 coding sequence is TGTGCCAGCAGCCCGCGGTATTCCAAAGATACGCAGTATTTT.

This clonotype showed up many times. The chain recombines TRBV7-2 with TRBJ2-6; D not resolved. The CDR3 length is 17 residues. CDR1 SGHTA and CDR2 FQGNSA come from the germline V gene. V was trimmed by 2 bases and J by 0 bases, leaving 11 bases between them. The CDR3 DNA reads TGTGCCAGCAGCTTAACGGCAGCAGTCTCTGGGGCCAACGTCCTGACTTTC. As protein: CASSLTAAVSGANVLTF.

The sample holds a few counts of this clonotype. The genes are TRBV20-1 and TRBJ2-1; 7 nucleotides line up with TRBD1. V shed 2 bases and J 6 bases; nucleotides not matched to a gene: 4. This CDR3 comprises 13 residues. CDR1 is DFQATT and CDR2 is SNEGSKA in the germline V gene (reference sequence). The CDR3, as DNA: TGCAGTGCTAGAAGGGACAGTGGCAATGAGCAGTTCTTC. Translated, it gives CSARRDSGNEQFF.

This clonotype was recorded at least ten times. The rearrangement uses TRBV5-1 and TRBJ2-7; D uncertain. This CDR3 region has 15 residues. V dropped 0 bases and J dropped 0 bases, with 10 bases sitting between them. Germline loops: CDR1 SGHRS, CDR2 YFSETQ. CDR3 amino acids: CASSLEPLSSYEQYF. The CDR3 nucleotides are TGCGCCAGCAGCTTGGAACCTCTCAGCTCCTACGAGCAGTACTTC.

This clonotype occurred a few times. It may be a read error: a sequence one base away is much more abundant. The CDR3 region is CASSLNSGNEQFF. The CDR3 nucleotides read TGTGCCAGCAGCTTAAATTCGGGCAATGAGCAGTTCTTC. V is TRBV11-3 and J is TRBJ2-1; unclear D gene. Per germline, CDR1 SGHNT and CDR2 YENEEA. Trimming took off 2 bases at V and 6 bases at J, with 8 bases between the two ends. CDR3 length equals 13 residues.

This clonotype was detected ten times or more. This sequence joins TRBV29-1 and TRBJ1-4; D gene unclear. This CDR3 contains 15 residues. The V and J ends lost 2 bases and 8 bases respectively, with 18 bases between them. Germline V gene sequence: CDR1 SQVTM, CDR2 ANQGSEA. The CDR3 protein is CSVERLLGDGEKLFF. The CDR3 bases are TGCAGCGTTGAAAGATTATTGGGCGACGGAGAAAAACTGTTTTTT.

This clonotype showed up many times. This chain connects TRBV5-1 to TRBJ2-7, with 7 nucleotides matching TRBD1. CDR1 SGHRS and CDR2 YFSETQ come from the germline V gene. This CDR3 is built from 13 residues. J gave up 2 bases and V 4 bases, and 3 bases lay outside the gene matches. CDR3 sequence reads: CASSVGQTYEQYF. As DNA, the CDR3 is TGCGCCAGCAGCGTGGGACAGACCTACGAGCAGTACTTC.

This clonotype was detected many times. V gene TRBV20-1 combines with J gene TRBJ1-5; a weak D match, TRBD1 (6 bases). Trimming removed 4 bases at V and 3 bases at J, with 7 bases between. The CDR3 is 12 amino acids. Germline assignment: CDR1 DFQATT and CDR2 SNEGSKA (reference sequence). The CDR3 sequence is CSATGDNQPQHF. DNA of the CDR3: TGCAGTGCTACAGGGGACAATCAGCCCCAGCATTTT.

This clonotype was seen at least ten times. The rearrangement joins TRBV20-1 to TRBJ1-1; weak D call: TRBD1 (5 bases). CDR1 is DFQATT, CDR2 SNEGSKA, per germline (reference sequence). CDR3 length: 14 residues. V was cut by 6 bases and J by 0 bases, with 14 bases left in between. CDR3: CSARSQGLNTEAFF. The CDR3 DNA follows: TGCAGTGCACGTTCCCAGGGTTTGAACACTGAAGCTTTCTTT.

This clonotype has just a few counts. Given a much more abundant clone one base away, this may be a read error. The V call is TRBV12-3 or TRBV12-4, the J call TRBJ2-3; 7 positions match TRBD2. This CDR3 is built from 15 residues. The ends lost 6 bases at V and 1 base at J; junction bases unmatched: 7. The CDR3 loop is CASSLLGGGTDTQYF. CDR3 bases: TGTGCCAGCAGCCTTCTTGGGGGGGGCACAGATACGCAGTATTTT.